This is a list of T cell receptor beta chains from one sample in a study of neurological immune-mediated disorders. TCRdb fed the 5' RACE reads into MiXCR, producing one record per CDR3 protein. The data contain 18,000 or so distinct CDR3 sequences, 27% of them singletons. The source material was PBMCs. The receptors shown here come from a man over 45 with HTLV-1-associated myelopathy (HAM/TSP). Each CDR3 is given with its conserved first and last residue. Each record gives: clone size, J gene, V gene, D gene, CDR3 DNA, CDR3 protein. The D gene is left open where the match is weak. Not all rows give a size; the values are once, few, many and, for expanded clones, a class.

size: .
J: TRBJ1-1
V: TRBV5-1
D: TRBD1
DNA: TGCGCCAGCAGCTTGCAGGGGGGCGATGTCACTGAAGCTTTCTTT
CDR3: CASSLQGGDVTEAFF

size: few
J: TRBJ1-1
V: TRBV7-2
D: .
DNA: TGTGCCAGCAGCTTATATGGGTCGAACACTGAAGCTTTCTTT
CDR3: CASSLYGSNTEAFF

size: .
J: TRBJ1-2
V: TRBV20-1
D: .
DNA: TGCAGTGCTAGAGACGGCCCCAGAGCGGCCATAGCTAACTATGGCTACACCTTC
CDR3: CSARDGPRAAIANYGYTF

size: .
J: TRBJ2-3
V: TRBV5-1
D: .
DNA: TGCGCCAGCAGCACCGGACTGTCTAGCACAGATACGCAGTATTTT
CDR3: CASSTGLSSTDTQYF

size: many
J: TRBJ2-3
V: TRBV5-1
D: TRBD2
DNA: TGCGCCAGCAGCTTGGTGCTAGCGGGGACCTCTGGGACGCAGTATTTT
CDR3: CASSLVLAGTSGTQYF

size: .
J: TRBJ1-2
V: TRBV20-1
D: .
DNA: TGCAGTGCTAGTACGGGACCAATTGGCTACACCTTC
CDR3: CSASTGPIGYTF

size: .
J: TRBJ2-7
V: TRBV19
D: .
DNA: TGTGCCAGTAGTGGACCTGCGGGCTACGAGCAGTACTTC
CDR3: CASSGPAGYEQYF

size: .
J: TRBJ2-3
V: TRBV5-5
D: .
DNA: TGTGCCAGCAACTCGTTGGGCACAGATACGCAGTATTTT
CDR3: CASNSLGTDTQYF

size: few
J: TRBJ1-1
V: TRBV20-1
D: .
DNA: TGCAGTGCTATCTCACGGCGGTACACTGAAGCTTTCTTT
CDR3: CSAISRRYTEAFF

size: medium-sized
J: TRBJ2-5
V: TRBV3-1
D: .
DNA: TGTGCCAGCAGCCAAGATAACGGCGGAGAGACCCAGTACTTC
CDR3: CASSQDNGGETQYF

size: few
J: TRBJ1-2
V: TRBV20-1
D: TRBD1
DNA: TGCAGTGTCCTAACAGGGGACGGCTATGGCTACACCTTC
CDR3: CSVLTGDGYGYTF

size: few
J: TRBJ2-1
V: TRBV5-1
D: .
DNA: TGCGCCAGCAGCCCCAGAAGGTCCCTCGTCAATGAGCAGTTCTTC
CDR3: CASSPRRSLVNEQFF

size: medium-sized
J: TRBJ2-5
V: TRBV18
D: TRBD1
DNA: TGTGCCAGCTCACCAGACAGGGGATCGGGAGAGACCCAGTACTTC
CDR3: CASSPDRGSGETQYF

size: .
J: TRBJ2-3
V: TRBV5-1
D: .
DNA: TGCGCCAGCAGCCCACAGACGAACCCAGGAGCGGATACGCAGTATTTT
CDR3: CASSPQTNPGADTQYF

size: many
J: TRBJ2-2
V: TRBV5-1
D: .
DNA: TGCGCCAGCACTCTTTCCTCTAGGGAGGAGCTGTTTTTT
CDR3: CASTLSSREELFF

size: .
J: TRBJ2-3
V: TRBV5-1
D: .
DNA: TGCGCCAGCAGCGCGGAAAGATCGGGCCCAGATACGCAGTATTTT
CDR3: CASSAERSGPDTQYF

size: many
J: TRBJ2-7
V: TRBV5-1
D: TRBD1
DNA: TGCGCCAGCAGCTTGGGGACAGGGGCTGCCTACGAGCAGTACTTC
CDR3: CASSLGTGAAYEQYF

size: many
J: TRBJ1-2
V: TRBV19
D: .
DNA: TGTGCCAGTAGTCTCCTGGGCTCTACCTATGGCTACACCTTC
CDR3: CASSLLGSTYGYTF

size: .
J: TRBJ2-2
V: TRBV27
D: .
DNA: TGTGCCAGCGGCCGGACCCGCGCGACGAACACCGGGGAGCTGTTTTTT
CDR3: CASGRTRATNTGELFF

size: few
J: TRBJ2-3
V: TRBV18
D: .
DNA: TGTGCCAGCTCTTCGAGGACGGGCGCCCCAGATACGCAGTATTTT
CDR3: CASSSRTGAPDTQYF

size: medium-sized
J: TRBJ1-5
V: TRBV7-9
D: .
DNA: TGTGCCAGCAGCTTAGACGAAGGAAGCAATCAGCCCCAGCATTTT
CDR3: CASSLDEGSNQPQHF

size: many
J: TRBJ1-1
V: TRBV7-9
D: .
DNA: TGTGCCAGCAGCCCGCAGGGTTACTTACTGAACACTGAAGCTTTCTTT
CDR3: CASSPQGYLLNTEAFF

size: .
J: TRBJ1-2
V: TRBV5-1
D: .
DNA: TGCGCCAGCAGCTTGTCGGGTCTTTCATATGGCTACACCTTC
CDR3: CASSLSGLSYGYTF

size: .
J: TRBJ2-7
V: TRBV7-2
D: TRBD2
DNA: TGTGCCAGCAGCGTTAGCGGGGGGCCCACCTTTGGAGAGCAGTACTTC
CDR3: CASSVSGGPTFGEQYF

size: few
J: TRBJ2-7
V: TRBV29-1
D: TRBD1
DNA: TGCAGCGTTGTGGCGGACAGGGGATACGAGCAGTACTTC
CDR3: CSVVADRGYEQYF

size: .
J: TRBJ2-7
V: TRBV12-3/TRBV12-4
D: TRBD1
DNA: TGTGCCAGCAGTTTAGGGACAGGGTTCCACGAGCAGTACTTC
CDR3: CASSLGTGFHEQYF

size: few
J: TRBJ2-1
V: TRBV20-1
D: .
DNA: TGCAGTGCTAGACCTGGGACTTCCTACAATGAGCAGTTCTTC
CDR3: CSARPGTSYNEQFF

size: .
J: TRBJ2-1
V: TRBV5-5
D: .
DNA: TGTGCCAGCAGCTCGTCTCGGGCGGTTAATGAGCAGTTCTTC
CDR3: CASSSSRAVNEQFF

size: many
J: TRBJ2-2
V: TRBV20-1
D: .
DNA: TGCAGTGCTAGTTCTACAGGGCGGTCCGGGGAGCTGTTTTTT
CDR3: CSASSTGRSGELFF

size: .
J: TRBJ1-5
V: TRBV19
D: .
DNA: TGTGCCAGTACCTTAAGCAATCAGCCCCAGCATTTT
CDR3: CASTLSNQPQHF

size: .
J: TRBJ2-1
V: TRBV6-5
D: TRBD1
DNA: TGTGCCAGCAGCCCTACCGGGACAGGGGCCTACAATGAGCAGTTCTTC
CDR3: CASSPTGTGAYNEQFF

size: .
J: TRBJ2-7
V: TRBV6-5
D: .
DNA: TGTGCCAGCAGCGAGTCGGGGCTTCAGCAGTACTTC
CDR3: CASSESGLQQYF

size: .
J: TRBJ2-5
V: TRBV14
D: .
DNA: TGTGCCAACAGCCTTAATCGGGAGACCCAGTACTTC
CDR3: CANSLNRETQYF

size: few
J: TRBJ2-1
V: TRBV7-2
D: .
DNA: TGTGCCAGCAGCTTAGAAGCGGAAAATGAGCAGTTCTTC
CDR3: CASSLEAENEQFF

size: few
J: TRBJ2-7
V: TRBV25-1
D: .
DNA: TGTGCCAGCAGTGAAGGAGGGGGAGCCGTATACGAGCAGTACTTC
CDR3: CASSEGGGAVYEQYF

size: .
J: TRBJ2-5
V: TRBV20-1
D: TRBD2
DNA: TGCAGTGCTAGAGTTCTAGCGGGGGGGCACGAGACCCAGTACTTC
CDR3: CSARVLAGGHETQYF

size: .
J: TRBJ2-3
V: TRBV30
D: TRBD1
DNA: TGTGCAGGGACAGGGTCGGATACGCAGTATTTT
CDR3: CAGTGSDTQYF

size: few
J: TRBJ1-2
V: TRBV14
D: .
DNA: TGTGCCAGCAGCCAAGACGGCAGAAACTATGGCTACACCTTC
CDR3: CASSQDGRNYGYTF

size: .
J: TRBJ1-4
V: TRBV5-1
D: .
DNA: TGCGCCAGCAGCTTACCCCAGGGAGGGGCTAATGAAAAACTGTTTTTT
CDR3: CASSLPQGGANEKLFF